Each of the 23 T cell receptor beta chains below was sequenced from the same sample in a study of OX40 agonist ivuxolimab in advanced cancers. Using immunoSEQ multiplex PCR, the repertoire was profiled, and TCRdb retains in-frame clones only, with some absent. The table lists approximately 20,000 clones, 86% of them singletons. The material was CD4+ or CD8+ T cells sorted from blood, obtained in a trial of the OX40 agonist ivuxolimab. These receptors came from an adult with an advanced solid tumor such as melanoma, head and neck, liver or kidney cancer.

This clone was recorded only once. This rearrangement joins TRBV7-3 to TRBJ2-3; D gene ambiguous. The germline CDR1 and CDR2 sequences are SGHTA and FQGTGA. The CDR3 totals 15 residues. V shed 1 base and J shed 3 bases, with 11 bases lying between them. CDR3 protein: CASSLSVSLTDTQYF. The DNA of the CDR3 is TGTGCCAGCAGCTTAAGTGTCAGTTTGACAGATACGCAGTATTTT. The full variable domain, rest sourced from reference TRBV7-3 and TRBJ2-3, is GAGVSQTPSNKVTEKGKYVELRCDPISGHTALYWYRQSLGQGPEFLIYFQGTGAADDSGLPNDRFFAVRPEGSVSTLKIQRTERGDSAVYLCASSLSVSLTDTQYFGPGTRLTVL.

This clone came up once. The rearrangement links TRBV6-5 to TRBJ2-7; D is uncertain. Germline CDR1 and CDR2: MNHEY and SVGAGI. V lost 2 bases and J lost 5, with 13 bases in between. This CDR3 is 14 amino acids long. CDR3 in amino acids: CASSYTEWVHEQYF. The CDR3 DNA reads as TGTGCCAGCAGTTACACCGAGTGGGTTCACGAGCAGTACTTC.

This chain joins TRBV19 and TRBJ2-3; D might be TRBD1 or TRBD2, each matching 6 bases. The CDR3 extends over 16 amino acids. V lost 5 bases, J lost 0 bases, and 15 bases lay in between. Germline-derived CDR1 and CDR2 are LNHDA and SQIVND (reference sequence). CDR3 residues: CASSRGPGGSTDTQYF. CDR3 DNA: TGTGCCAGTAGTCGGGGGCCGGGCGGGAGCACAGATACGCAGTATTTT.

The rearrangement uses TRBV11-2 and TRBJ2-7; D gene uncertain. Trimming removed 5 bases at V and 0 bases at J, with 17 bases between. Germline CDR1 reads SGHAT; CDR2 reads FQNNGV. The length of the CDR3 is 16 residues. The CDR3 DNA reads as TGTGCCAGCAGCCCCCCCGGTATTTTAAGCTCCTACGAGCAGTACTTC. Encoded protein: CASSPPGILSSYEQYF.

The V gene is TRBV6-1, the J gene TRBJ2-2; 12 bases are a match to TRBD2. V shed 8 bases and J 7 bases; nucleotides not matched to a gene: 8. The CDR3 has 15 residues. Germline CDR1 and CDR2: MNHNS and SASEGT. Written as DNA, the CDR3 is TGTGCCAGCCGACTAGCGGGAGCTGTGGGCGGGGAGCTGTTTTTT. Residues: CASRLAGAVGGELFF.

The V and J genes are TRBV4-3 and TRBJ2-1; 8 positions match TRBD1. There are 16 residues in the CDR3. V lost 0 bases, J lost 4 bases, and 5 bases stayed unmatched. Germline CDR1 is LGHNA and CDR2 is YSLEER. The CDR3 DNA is TGCGCCAGCAGCCAAGATCTGCAGGGGGCATACAATGAGCAGTTCTTC. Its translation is CASSQDLQGAYNEQFF.

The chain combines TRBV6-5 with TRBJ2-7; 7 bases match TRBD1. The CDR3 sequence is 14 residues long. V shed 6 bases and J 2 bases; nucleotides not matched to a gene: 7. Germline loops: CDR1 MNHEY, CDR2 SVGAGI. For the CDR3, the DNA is TGTGCCAGCAGACCTCTGGACAGGACCTACGAGCAGTACTTC. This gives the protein CASRPLDRTYEQYF.

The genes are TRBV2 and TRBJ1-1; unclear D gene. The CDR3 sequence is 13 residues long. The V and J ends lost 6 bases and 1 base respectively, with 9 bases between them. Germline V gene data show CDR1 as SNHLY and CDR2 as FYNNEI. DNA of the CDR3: TGTGCCAGCAGGAAAGAGGGGAACACTGAAGCTTTCTTT. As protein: CASRKEGNTEAFF.

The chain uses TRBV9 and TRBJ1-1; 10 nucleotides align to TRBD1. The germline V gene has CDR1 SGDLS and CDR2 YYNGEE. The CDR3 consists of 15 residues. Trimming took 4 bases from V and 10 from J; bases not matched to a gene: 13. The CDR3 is CASSTDPGTGEGAFF. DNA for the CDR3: TGTGCCAGCAGCACCGACCCCGGGACAGGGGAAGGAGCTTTCTTT.

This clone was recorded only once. The CDR3 spells CASSYSGLSEQFF. DNA for the CDR3: TGTGCCAGCAGTTACTCGGGACTATCTGAGCAGTTCTTC. The chain employs TRBV6-5 and TRBJ2-1; the match to TRBD2 covers 7 bases. The V gene's germline CDR1 is MNHEY and CDR2 SVGAGI. This CDR3 spans 13 amino acids. Trimming removed 0 bases from V and 9 bases from J; junction bases left unmatched: 2.

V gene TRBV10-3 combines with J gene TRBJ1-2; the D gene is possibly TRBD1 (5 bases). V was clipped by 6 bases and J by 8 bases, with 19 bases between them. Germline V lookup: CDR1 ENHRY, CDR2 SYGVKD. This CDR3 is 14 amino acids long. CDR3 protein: CAISGGGARQGYTF. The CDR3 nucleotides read TGTGCCATCAGCGGGGGAGGGGCAAGGCAGGGCTACACCTTC.

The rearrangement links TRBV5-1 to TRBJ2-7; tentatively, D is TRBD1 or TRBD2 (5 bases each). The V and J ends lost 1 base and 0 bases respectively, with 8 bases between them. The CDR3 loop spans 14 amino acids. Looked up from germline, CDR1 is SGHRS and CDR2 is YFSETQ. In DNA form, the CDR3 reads TGCGCCAGCAGCTTGCTGGGGGTCTCCTACGAGCAGTACTTC. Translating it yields CASSLLGVSYEQYF.

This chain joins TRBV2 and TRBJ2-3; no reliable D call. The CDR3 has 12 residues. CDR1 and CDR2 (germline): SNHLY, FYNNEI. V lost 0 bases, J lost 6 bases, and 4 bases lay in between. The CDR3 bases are TGTGCCAGCAGTGAAGCCTGGGATACGCAGTATTTT. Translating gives CASSEAWDTQYF.

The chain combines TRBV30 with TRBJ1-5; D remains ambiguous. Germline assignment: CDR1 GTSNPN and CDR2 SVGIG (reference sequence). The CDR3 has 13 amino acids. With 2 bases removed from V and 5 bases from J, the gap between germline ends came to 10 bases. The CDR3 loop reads CAWSLAGDQPQHF. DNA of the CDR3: TGTGCCTGGAGTCTAGCGGGAGATCAGCCCCAGCATTTT.

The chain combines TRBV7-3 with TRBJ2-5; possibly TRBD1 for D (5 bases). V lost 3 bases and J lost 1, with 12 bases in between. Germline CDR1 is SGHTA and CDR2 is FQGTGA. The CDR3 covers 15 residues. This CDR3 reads CASSLRPTAQETQYF. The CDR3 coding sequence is TGTGCCAGCAGCTTGCGCCCGACAGCCCAAGAGACCCAGTACTTC.

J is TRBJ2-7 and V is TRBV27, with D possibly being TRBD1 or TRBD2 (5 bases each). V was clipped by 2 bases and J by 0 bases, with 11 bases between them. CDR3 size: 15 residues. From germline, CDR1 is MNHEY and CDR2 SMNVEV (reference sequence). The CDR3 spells CASSLVWGYSYEQYF. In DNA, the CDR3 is TGTGCCAGCAGTTTAGTCTGGGGGTACTCCTACGAGCAGTACTTC.

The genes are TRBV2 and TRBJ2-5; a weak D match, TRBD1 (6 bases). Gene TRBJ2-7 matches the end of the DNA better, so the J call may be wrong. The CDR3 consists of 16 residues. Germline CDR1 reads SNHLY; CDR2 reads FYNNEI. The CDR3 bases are TGTGCCAGCAGTGGCGAAAGCCAGGGGCGCCCCTACGAGCAGTACTTC. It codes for CASSGESQGRPYEQYF.

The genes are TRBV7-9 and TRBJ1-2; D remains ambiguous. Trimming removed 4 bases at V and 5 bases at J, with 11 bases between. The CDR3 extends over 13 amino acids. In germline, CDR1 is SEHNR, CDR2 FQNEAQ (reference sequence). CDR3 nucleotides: TGTGCCAGCAGCTCTAGGACGGATTATGGCTACACCTTC. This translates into CASSSRTDYGYTF.

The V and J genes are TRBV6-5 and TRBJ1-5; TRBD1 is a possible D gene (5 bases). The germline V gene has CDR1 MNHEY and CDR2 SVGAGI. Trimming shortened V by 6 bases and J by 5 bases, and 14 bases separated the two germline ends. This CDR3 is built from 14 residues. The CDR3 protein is CASSLNSGDQPQHF. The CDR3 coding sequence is TGTGCCAGCAGCCTTAATTCGGGGGATCAGCCCCAGCATTTT.

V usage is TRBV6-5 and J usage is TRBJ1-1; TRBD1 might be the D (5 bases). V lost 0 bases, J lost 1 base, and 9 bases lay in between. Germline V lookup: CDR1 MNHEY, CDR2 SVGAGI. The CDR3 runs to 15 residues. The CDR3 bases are TGTGCCAGCAGTTACTCGACGACAGCGAACACTGAAGCTTTCTTT. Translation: CASSYSTTANTEAFF.

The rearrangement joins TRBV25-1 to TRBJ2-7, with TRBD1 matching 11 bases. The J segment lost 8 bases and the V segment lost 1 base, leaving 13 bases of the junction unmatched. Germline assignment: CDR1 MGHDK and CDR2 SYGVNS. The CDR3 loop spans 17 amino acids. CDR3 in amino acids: CASSESFRGQGASQQYF. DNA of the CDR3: TGTGCCAGCAGTGAATCGTTCCGTGGACAGGGGGCTAGTCAGCAGTACTTC.

The CDR3, as DNA: TGTGCCAGCAGCTTAGGACGGTACACTGAAGCTTTCTTT. Residues: CASSLGRYTEAFF. V is TRBV7-2 and J is TRBJ1-1; D gene ambiguous. Germline V lookup: CDR1 SGHTA, CDR2 FQGNSA. The CDR3 covers 13 residues. The V gene lost 1 base and the J gene lost 3 bases, with 6 bases spanning the gap.

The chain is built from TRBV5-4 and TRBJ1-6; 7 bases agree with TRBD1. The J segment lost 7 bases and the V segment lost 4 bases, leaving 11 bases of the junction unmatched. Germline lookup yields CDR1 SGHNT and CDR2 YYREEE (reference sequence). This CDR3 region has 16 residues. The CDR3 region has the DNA TGTGCCAGCAGCGCGGGTTTACAGGGGAGCAATTCACCCCTCCACTTT. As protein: CASSAGLQGSNSPLHF.